This T cell receptor beta chain was recovered during a study of breast tumors, draining lymph nodes, adjacent tissues. This clonotype was seen repeatedly, ten times or more. Its antigen is unidentified. MiXCR, run by TCRdb on the multiplex PCR reads, gives a single entry per CDR3 protein. The sample consists of about 17,000 distinct CDR3 sequences, 60% to 70% of them appearing once. Findings and caveats of the study: Luminal-like breast cancer showed significantly greater tumor-nontumor repertoire similarity than basal-like breast cancer did.

The germline V gene has CDR1 MNHEY and CDR2 SMNVEV (reference sequence). The germline V and J ends were trimmed by 3 bases and 5 bases, with 14 bases remaining between them. The CDR3 is 14 residues long. This receptor was taken from a female donor with breast cancer. Some clones in this sample may be carry-over from other donors' samples. Sequencing input: tumor-adjacent breast tissue. This sequence joins TRBV27 and TRBJ2-7, with D possibly being TRBD2 (5 bases). CDR3 nucleotide sequence: TGTGCCAGCAGTTTTCTGGAGGAACGGGACGAGCAGTACTTC. It yields the protein CASSFLEERDEQYF.